This TCR beta chain is drawn from a study of blood T cell repertoires in COVID-19. V gave up 3 bases and J gave up 0 bases, with 5 bases separating them. The CDR3 has 13 amino acids. As handled by the study authors: Amplification of reference gene primers was used by the study to estimate nucleated cell counts. Clones were read by immunoSEQ multiplex PCR, and TCRdb kept only the in-frame ones, dropping some. The DNA was the basis for D and trimming; V, J and clone size are from that table. The repertoire holds 130,000 or so clones, around 84% seen once, with about 2.6% in the top ten. The rearrangement joins TRBV12-3 or TRBV12-4 to TRBJ1-1; D not resolved. The material sequenced was PBMCs or T cells enriched from blood (not recorded which). The sequence came from a man aged 35 to 55 with acute COVID-19. The CDR3 loop is CASSLSMNTEAFF. CDR3 DNA sequence: TGTGCCAGCAGTTTGTCAATGAACACTGAAGCTTTCTTT.